This TCR beta chain originates from a study of blood T cell repertoires in COVID-19. Study-wide background: The origin of the acute and convalescent COVID-19 samples was the United States, Italy and Spain.

The V gene lost 6 bases and the J gene lost 0 bases, with 15 bases spanning the gap. Germline CDR1 reads LGHDT; CDR2 reads YNNKEL (reference sequence). The CDR3 spans 16 residues. The assay was immunoSEQ multiplex PCR, and TCRdb's table has in-frame clones only and misses some. The table has approximately 180,000 clones, about 79% seen once. Two negative PCRs, clearance, or symptom resolution were required of recovered Cohort 3 donors. The sequenced sample was PBMCs or T cells enriched from blood (not recorded which). V gene TRBV3-1 (or the pseudogene TRBV3-2) combines with J gene TRBJ2-1; maybe TRBD2 (6 bases). The TCR originated in a man aged 50 to 59 who had recovered from COVID-19. The CDR3 loop is CASSSVRDVSYNEQFF. In nucleotides, the CDR3 is TGTGCCAGCAGTTCGGTGCGGGACGTCTCCTACAATGAGCAGTTCTTC.